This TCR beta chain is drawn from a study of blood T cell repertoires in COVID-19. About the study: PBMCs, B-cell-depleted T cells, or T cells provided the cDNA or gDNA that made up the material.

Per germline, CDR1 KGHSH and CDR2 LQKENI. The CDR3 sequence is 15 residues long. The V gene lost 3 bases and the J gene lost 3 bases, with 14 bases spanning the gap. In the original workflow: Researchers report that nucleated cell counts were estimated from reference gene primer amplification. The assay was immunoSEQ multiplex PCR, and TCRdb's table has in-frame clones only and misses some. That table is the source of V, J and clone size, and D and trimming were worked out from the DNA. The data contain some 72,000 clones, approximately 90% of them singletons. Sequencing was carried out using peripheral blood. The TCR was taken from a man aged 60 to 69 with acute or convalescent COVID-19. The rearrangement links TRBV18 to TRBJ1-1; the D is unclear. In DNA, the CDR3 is TGTGCCAGCTCACCCGTAGGTGTGGAGGACACTGAAGCTTTCTTT. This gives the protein CASSPVGVEDTEAFF.